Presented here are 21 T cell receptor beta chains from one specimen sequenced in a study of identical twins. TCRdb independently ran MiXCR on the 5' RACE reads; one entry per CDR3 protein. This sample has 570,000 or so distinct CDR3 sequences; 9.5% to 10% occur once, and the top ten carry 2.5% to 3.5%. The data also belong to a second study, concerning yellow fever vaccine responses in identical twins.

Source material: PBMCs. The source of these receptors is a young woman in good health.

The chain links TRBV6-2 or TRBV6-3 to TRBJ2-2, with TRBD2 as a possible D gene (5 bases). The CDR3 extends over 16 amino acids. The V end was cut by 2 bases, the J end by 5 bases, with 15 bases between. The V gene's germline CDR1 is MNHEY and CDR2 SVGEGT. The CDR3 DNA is TGTGCCAGCAGTTACGGGCCGACGAGGAGGACCGGGGAGCTGTTTTTT. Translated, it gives CASSYGPTRRTGELFF.

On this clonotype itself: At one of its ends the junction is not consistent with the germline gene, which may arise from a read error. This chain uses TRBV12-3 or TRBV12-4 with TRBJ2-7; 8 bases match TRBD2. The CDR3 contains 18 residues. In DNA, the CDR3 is TGTGCCAGCTGTTTAGGCCTAGCGGCGGGAGGTCGTTCCTACGAGCAGTACTTC. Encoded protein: CASCLGLAAGGRSYEQYF.

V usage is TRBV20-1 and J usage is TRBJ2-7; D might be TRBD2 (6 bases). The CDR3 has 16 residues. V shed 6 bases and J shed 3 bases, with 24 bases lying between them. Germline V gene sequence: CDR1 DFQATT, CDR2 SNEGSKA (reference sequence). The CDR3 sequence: CSAMRAGTVLVYEQYF. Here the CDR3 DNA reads TGCAGTGCAATGAGGGCGGGAACGGTCCTAGTCTACGAGCAGTACTTC.

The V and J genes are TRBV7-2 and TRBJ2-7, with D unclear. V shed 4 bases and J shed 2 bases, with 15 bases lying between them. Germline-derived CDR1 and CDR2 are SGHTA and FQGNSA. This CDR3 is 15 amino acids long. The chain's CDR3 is CASSSKSTGTYEQYF. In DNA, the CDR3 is TGTGCCAGCAGCTCGAAATCGACCGGCACCTACGAGCAGTACTTC. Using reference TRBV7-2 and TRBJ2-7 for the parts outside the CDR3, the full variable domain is GAGVSQSPSNKVTEKGKDVELRCDPISGHTALYWYRQSLGQGLEFLIYFQGNSAPDKSGLPSDRFSAERTGGSVSTLTIQRTQQEDSAVYLCASSSKSTGTYEQYFGPGTRLTVT.

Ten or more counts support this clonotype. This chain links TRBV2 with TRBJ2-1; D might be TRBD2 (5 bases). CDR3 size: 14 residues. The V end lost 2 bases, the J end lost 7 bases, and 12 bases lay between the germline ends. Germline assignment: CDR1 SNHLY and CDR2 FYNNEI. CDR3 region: CASSESGFFNEQFF. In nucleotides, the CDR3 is TGTGCCAGCAGTGAATCGGGGTTTTTTAATGAGCAGTTCTTC.

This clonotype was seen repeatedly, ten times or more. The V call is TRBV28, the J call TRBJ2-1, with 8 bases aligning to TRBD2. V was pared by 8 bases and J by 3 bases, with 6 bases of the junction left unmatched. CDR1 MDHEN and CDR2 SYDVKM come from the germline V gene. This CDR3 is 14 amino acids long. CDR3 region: CASQGSGGYNEQFF. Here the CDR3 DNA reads TGTGCCAGCCAGGGGAGCGGGGGCTACAATGAGCAGTTCTTC.

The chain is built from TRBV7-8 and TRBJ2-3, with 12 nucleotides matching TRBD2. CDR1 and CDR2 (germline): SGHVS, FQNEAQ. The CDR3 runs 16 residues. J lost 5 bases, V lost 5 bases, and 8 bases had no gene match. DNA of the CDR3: TGTGCCAGCAGCACCTGGACTAGCGGGGTTTTAGATACGCAGTATTTT. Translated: CASSTWTSGVLDTQYF. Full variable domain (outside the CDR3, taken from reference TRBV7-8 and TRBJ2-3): GAGVSQSPRYKVAKRGQDVALRCDPISGHVSLFWYQQALGQGPEFLTYFQNEAQLDKSGLPSDRFFAERPEGSVSTLKIQRTQQEDSAVYLCASSTWTSGVLDTQYFGPGTRLTVL.

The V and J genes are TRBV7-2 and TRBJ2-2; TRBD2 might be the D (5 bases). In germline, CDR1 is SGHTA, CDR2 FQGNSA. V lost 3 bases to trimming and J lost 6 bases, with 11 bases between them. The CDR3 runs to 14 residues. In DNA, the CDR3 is TGTGCCAGCAGCTTGCGATCTAGCCCCGGGGAGCTGTTTTTT. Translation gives CASSLRSSPGELFF. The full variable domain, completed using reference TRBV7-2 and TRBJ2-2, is GAGVSQSPSNKVTEKGKDVELRCDPISGHTALYWYRQSLGQGLEFLIYFQGNSAPDKSGLPSDRFSAERTGGSVSTLTIQRTQQEDSAVYLCASSLRSSPGELFFGEGSRLTVL.

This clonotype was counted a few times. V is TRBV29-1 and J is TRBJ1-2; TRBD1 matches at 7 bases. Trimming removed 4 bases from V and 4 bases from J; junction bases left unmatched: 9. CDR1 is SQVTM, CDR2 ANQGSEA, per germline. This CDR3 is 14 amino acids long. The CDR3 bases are TGCAGCGTTGGGGGCCAGGGGGTTGTCTATGGCTACACCTTC. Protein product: CSVGGQGVVYGYTF.

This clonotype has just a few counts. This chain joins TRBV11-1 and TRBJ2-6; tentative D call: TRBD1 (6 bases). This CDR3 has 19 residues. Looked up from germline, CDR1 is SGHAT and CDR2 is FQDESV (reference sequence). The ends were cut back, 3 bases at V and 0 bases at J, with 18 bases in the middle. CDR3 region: CASSFTRDTYRSGANVLTF. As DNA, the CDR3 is TGTGCCAGCAGCTTCACACGGGACACTTACCGCTCTGGGGCCAACGTCCTGACTTTC.

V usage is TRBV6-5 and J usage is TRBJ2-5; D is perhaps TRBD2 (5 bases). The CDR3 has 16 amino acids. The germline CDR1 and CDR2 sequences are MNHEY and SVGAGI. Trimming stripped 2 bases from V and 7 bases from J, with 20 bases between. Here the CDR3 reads CASSYLGELAIRTQYF. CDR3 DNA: TGTGCCAGCAGTTACCTCGGGGAGCTAGCCATTCGGACCCAGTACTTC.

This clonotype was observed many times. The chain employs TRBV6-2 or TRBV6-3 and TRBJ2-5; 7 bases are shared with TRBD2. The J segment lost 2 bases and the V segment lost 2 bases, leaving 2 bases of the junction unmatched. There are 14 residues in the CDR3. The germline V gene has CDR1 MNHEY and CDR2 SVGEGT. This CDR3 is CASSYEGLQETQYF. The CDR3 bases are TGTGCCAGCAGTTACGAGGGACTACAAGAGACCCAGTACTTC.

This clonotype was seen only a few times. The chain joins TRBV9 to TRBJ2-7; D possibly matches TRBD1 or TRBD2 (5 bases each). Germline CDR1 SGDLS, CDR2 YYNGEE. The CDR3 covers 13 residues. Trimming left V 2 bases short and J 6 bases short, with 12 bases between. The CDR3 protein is CASSVGWGSEQYF. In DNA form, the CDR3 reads TGTGCCAGCAGCGTTGGCTGGGGGAGCGAGCAGTACTTC.

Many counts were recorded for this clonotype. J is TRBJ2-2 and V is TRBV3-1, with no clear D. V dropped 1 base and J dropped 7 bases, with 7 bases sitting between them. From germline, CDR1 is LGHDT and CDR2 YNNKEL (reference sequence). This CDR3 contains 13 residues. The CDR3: CASSQVSGGELFF. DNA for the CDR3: TGTGCCAGCAGCCAAGTTAGTGGCGGGGAGCTGTTTTTT.

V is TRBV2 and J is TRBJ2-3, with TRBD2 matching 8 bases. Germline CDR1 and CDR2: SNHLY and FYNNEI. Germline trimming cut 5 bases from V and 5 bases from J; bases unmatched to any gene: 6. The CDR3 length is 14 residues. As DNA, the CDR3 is TGTGCCAGCAGTAGCGGGAGTGCCATAGATACGCAGTATTTT. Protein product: CASSSGSAIDTQYF.

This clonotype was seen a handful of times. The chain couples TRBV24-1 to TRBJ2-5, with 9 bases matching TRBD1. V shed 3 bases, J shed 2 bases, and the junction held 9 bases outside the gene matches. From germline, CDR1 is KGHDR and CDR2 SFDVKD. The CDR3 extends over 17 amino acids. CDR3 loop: CATSDPGTGSRQETQYF. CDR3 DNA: TGTGCCACCAGTGATCCCGGGACAGGGTCTCGGCAAGAGACCCAGTACTTC.

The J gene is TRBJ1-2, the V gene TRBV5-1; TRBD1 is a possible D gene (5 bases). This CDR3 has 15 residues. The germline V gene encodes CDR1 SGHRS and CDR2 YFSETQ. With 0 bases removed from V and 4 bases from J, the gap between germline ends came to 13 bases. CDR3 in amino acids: CASSLGGGFAYGYTF. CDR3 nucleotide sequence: TGCGCCAGCAGCTTGGGGGGGGGATTCGCCTATGGCTACACCTTC.

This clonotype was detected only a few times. The CDR3 reads CASSIGGSGANVLTF. DNA of the CDR3: TGTGCCAGTAGTATCGGGGGGTCTGGGGCCAACGTCCTGACTTTC. The V gene is TRBV19, the J gene TRBJ2-6; the match to TRBD2 covers 7 bases. CDR3 size: 15 residues. CDR1 LNHDA and CDR2 SQIVND come from the germline V gene (reference sequence). The trim removed 3 bases at V and 1 base at J, leaving 0 bases unmatched.

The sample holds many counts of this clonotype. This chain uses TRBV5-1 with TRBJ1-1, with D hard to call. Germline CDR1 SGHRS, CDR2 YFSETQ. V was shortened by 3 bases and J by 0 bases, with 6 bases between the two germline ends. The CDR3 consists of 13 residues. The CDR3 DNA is TGCGCCAGCAGCTCGGACCTGAACACTGAAGCTTTCTTT. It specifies CASSSDLNTEAFF.

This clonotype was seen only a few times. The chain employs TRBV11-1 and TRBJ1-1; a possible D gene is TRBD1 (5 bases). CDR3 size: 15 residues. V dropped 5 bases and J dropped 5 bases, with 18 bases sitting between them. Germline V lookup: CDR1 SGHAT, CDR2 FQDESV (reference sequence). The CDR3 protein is CASSQRQGKVTEAFF. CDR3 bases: TGTGCCAGCAGCCAACGCCAGGGCAAGGTGACTGAAGCTTTCTTT.

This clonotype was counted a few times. CDR3 region: CASSPRQGDTEAFF. The CDR3 DNA is TGTGCCAGCAGCCCCCGACAGGGTGACACTGAAGCTTTCTTT. The chain couples TRBV7-8 to TRBJ1-1; 7 positions agree with TRBD1. CDR3 length equals 14 residues. The V gene's germline CDR1 is SGHVS and CDR2 FQNEAQ. The junction had 6 bases not matched to a gene; V was cut back by 5 bases and J by 3 bases.